A single sample is the source of the 28 T cell receptor beta chains below, sequenced in a study of radiotherapy plus CTLA-4 blockade in lung cancer (dated 2018 in TCRdb). The receptor library was made with the immunoSEQ multiplex PCR assay. TCRdb re-hosts the immuneACCESS table, in-frame sequences only. Its copies lack some clones; in the studies checked, an unresolved V gene accounts for under half of them, and the cause for the rest is not known. This sample holds 90,000 to 100,000 clones; 60% to 75% were observed only once. The leading ten clones occupy 2.8% of the sample. Sequencing used peripheral blood, obtained from a patient treated with radiotherapy plus ipilimumab. The receptors shown here come from a human donor with non-small cell lung cancer who had a partial response to radiotherapy plus ipilimumab. Some clones in this sample may be carry-over from other donors' samples.

The rearrangement links TRBV19 to TRBJ1-4, with 8 bases lining up with TRBD1. CDR3 length: 15 residues. V dropped 2 bases and J dropped 6; count of bases not matched to a gene: 5. CDR1 is LNHDA, CDR2 SQIVND, per germline (reference sequence). Here the CDR3 reads CASSIQGAKDEKLFF. The CDR3 nucleotides are TGTGCCAGTAGTATACAGGGGGCGAAGGATGAAAAACTGTTTTTT. The full variable domain, with the rest looked up from reference TRBV19 and TRBJ1-4, is DGGITQSPKYLFRKEGQNVTLSCEQNLNHDAMYWYRQDPGQGLRLIYYSQIVNDFQKGDIAEGYSVSREKKESFPLTVTSAQKNPTAFYLCASSIQGAKDEKLFFGSGTQLSVL.

In nucleotides, the CDR3 is TGTGCCAGCAGTCCGAGGGGCTGGAGGGAAAGGGGCTCTGGAAACACCATATATTTT. Translation gives CASSPRGWRERGSGNTIYF. The chain carries TRBV28 and TRBJ1-3; D might be TRBD1 (5 bases). CDR1 and CDR2 (germline): MDHEN, SYDVKM. CDR3 length equals 19 residues. Deletions cut 5 bases from V and 0 bases from J, with 23 bases between.

The V and J genes are TRBV28 and TRBJ1-4; D gene unclear. The CDR3 has 16 residues. The V gene's germline CDR1 is MDHEN and CDR2 SYDVKM. Trimming took off 5 bases at V and 0 bases at J, with 13 bases between the two ends. The CDR3 nucleotides are TGTGCCAGCAGTCAATCCTACCTAGCAACTAATGAAAAACTGTTTTTT. Its translation: CASSQSYLATNEKLFF.

V gene TRBV28 combines with J gene TRBJ2-1; 15 bases map to TRBD2. Germline CDR1 is MDHEN and CDR2 is SYDVKM. Trimming took 8 bases from V and 5 from J; bases not matched to a gene: 10. This CDR3 spans 17 amino acids. The CDR3 DNA sequence: TGTGCCAGCCATGGGACTAGCGGGAGGTCCCTCAACAATGAGCAGTTCTTC. Its translation is CASHGTSGRSLNNEQFF.

This chain links TRBV7-8 with TRBJ1-5; TRBD1 matches 7 bases. The CDR3 spans 13 residues. In germline, CDR1 is SGHVS, CDR2 FQNEAQ. After removal of 5 bases from V and 5 bases from J, the junction contained 3 bases not matched to a gene. DNA of the CDR3: TGTGCCAGCAGCGTTACAGGGGATCAGCCCCAGCATTTT. It encodes CASSVTGDQPQHF.

The V call is TRBV7-2, the J call TRBJ1-6, with D perhaps matching TRBD1 (5 bases). Looked up from germline, CDR1 is SGHTA and CDR2 is FQGNSA. The V and J ends lost 5 bases and 5 bases respectively, with 16 bases between them. The CDR3 loop spans 16 amino acids. The CDR3 protein is CASSPRVGAHNSPLHF. DNA of the CDR3: TGTGCCAGCAGCCCTAGGGTTGGGGCCCATAATTCACCCCTCCACTTT.

This clone was counted only a few times. The V call is TRBV11-3, the J call TRBJ1-4; D is possibly TRBD1 (6 bases). This CDR3 region has 12 residues. The germline V gene has CDR1 SGHNT and CDR2 YENEEA. The V end was cut by 0 bases, the J end by 14 bases, with 10 bases between. CDR3 nucleotides: TGTGCCAGCAGCTTAGAGAGGGGGGGCCTGTTTTTT. It encodes CASSLERGGLFF. Full variable domain (missing parts from reference TRBV11-3 and TRBJ1-4): EAGVVQSPRYKIIEKKQPVAFWCNPISGHNTLYWYLQNLGQGPELLIRYENEEAVDDSQLPKDRFSAERLKGVDSTLKIQPAELGDSAVYLCASSLERGGLFFGSGTQLSVL.

The CDR3 is CASSPVPSAEKYF. For the CDR3, the DNA is TGTGCCAGCTCACCAGTTCCATCGGCGGAAAAGTACTTC. The chain has TRBV18 and TRBJ2-7; D is undetermined. CDR1 is KGHSH, CDR2 LQKENI, per germline. V lost 2 bases and J lost 11, with 16 bases in between. The length of the CDR3 is 13 residues.

J is TRBJ2-1 and V is TRBV9, with D perhaps matching TRBD2 (5 bases). The V end lost 3 bases, the J end lost 0 bases, and 19 bases lay between the germline ends. The CDR3 is made up of 18 amino acids. Germline-derived CDR1 and CDR2 are SGDLS and YYNGEE. In DNA, the CDR3 is TGTGCCAGCAGCGGATTAGGGTTAGCGCCTAGCTCCTACAATGAGCAGTTCTTC. This gives the protein CASSGLGLAPSSYNEQFF.

This chain joins TRBV4-3 and TRBJ1-4, with a possible D match to TRBD1 (6 bases). The CDR3 has 15 amino acids. The V and J ends lost 1 base and 5 bases respectively, with 11 bases between them. The germline V gene has CDR1 LGHNA and CDR2 YSLEER. CDR3 nucleotide sequence: TGCGCCAGCAGCCAAGTGGGACAACAGAATGAAAAACTGTTTTTT. Translated: CASSQVGQQNEKLFF.

The J gene is TRBJ2-5, the V gene TRBV28; D is possibly TRBD2 (6 bases). The V gene's germline CDR1 is MDHEN and CDR2 SYDVKM. V shed 6 bases and J shed 5 bases, with 13 bases lying between them. The CDR3 is made up of 13 amino acids. CDR3 nucleotides: TGTGCCAGCAGGGTTACTAGCTTGGAGACCCAGTACTTC. Its translation: CASRVTSLETQYF.

V is TRBV6-1 and J is TRBJ1-4, with unresolved D. CDR1 and CDR2 from the germline V gene are MNHNS and SASEGT. The V end was cut by 3 bases, the J end by 10 bases, with 15 bases between. This CDR3 region has 14 residues. This CDR3 reads CASSDLNTSRKLFF. The CDR3 DNA follows: TGTGCCAGCAGTGACCTTAATACATCCCGAAAACTGTTTTTT.

This clone was counted between two and nine times. The V gene is TRBV9, the J gene TRBJ2-3; 12 bases agree with TRBD2. This CDR3 has 16 amino acids. Germline CDR1 SGDLS, CDR2 YYNGEE. The V segment lost 3 bases and the J segment 2 bases; nucleotides outside the gene matches: 4. The CDR3 DNA reads TGTGCCAGCAGCGGCGGACTAGCGGGGAACACAGATACGCAGTATTTT. It encodes CASSGGLAGNTDTQYF.

The chain is built from TRBV28 and TRBJ1-3; the match to TRBD1 covers 8 bases. The V gene's germline CDR1 is MDHEN and CDR2 SYDVKM. The CDR3 consists of 15 residues. With 2 bases clipped from V and 3 bases from J, the junction kept 3 bases outside the gene matches. CDR3 DNA sequence: TGTGCCAGCAGTTTACCCAGGGGGCTTGGAAACACCATATATTTT. The encoded protein is CASSLPRGLGNTIYF.

This rearrangement joins TRBV19 to TRBJ1-2; 7 nucleotides agree with TRBD1. This CDR3 comprises 13 residues. J gave up 8 bases and V 5 bases, and 8 bases lay outside the gene matches. Germline CDR1 LNHDA, CDR2 SQIVND (reference sequence). Here the CDR3 reads CASSLSQGFGYTF. The CDR3 DNA sequence: TGTGCCAGTAGTCTATCACAGGGGTTCGGCTACACCTTC.

The gene calls are TRBV5-6 and TRBJ2-6, with a tentative D call TRBD2 (5 bases). Germline-derived CDR1 and CDR2 are SGHDT and YYEEEE. The CDR3 is 16 amino acids. V lost 3 bases to trimming and J lost 0 bases, with 10 bases between them. The CDR3 sequence is CASSSSQVSGANVLTF. CDR3 in DNA: TGTGCCAGCAGCTCTAGCCAGGTCTCTGGGGCCAACGTCCTGACTTTC.

The chain employs TRBV27 and TRBJ2-7; 7 bases are a match to TRBD2. The CDR3 is 15 amino acids. Germline values: CDR1 MNHEY, CDR2 SMNVEV (reference sequence). V trimming: 7 bases; J trimming: 3 bases; junction bases outside the gene matches: 12. For the CDR3, the DNA is TGTGCCAGCACCCAAACACCGGGACTAAACTACGAGCAGTACTTC. Translated: CASTQTPGLNYEQYF.

The CDR3 DNA follows: TGTGCCAGCAGCGTGCTGGGGACTACAGATACGCAGTATTTT. Its translation is CASSVLGTTDTQYF. The genes are TRBV9 and TRBJ2-3, with D possibly matching TRBD2 (6 bases). Germline V CDR1 and CDR2: SGDLS, YYNGEE. Trimming shortened V by 2 bases and J by 3 bases, and 10 bases separated the two germline ends. CDR3 length: 14 residues.

The chain links TRBV11-2 to TRBJ2-1, with 9 bases matching TRBD1. V lost 5 bases, J lost 7 bases, and 9 bases stayed unmatched. The CDR3 contains 15 residues. CDR1 and CDR2 (germline): SGHAT, FQNNGV. The CDR3 nucleotides are TGTGCCAGCAGCACAGGGGGCGAAGGGAGGAATGAGCAGTTCTTC. Protein sequence: CASSTGGEGRNEQFF.

The chain joins TRBV5-1 to TRBJ2-5; TRBD2 matches 13 bases. This CDR3 has 16 residues. CDR1 and CDR2 (germline): SGHRS, YFSETQ. With V trimmed by 1 base and J by 2 bases, 2 bases remained unmatched. The CDR3 loop is CASSLTSGGGQETQYF. The CDR3 coding sequence is TGCGCCAGCAGCTTGACTAGCGGGGGGGGTCAAGAGACCCAGTACTTC.

The V gene is TRBV5-5, the J gene TRBJ2-1, with 8 bases matching TRBD2. V was pared by 0 bases and J by 2 bases, with 7 bases of the junction left unmatched. The CDR3 is made up of 17 amino acids. Germline lookup yields CDR1 SGHKS and CDR2 YYEKEE (reference sequence). The CDR3 coding sequence is TGTGCCAGCAGCTTGGTCGGGACTAGGGGCGCCTACAATGAGCAGTTCTTC. Its protein is CASSLVGTRGAYNEQFF.

The chain links TRBV5-1 to TRBJ1-3; D may be TRBD1 (6 bases). The germline gives CDR1 SGHRS, CDR2 YFSETQ. The CDR3 loop spans 16 amino acids. V was cut by 3 bases and J by 6 bases, with 19 bases left in between. The CDR3 region is CASSSLQGSSVNTIYF. Written as DNA, the CDR3 is TGCGCCAGCAGCTCGCTACAGGGAAGCTCCGTAAACACCATATATTTT.

This clone was seen a few times. The gene calls are TRBV11-3 and TRBJ2-2; TRBD2 might be the D (5 bases). Germline V gives CDR1 SGHNT, CDR2 YENEEA. The CDR3 has 14 residues. Trimming shortened V by 4 bases and J by 8 bases, and 14 bases separated the two germline ends. The CDR3 nucleotides read TGTGCCAGCAGCTCGCGCCGCACGGGAGGGGAGCTGTTTTTT. Translation gives CASSSRRTGGELFF.

CDR3 nucleotide sequence: TGTGCCAGCAGCCCCCTGGGCATGGGGAACACTGAAGCTTTCTTT. This translates into CASSPLGMGNTEAFF. This rearrangement joins TRBV9 to TRBJ1-1, with D unclear. Trimming took 4 bases from V and 1 from J, leaving 14 bases between them. CDR3 size: 15 residues. Germline V gene data show CDR1 as SGDLS and CDR2 as YYNGEE. Supplemented by reference TRBV9 and TRBJ1-1, the full variable domain reads DSGVTQTPKHLITATGQRVTLRCSPRSGDLSVYWYQQSLDQGLQFLIQYYNGEERAKGNILERFSAQQFPDLHSELNLSSLELGDSALYFCASSPLGMGNTEAFFGQGTRLTVV.

A note on this clone: A read error may account for a junction end that differs from germline. Other DNA sequences in the sample encode the same CDR3. This sequence joins TRBV28 and TRBJ1-2; no firm D call. CDR1 MDHEN and CDR2 SYDVKM come from the germline V gene. The CDR3 spans 13 residues. Here the CDR3 DNA reads TGTGCCAGTAGTTTACAACAGAGTCGAGGCTACACCTTC. Translated: CASSLQQSRGYTF.

This clone appeared a few times. The chain links TRBV7-2 to TRBJ1-6; D not certain. Trimming removed 2 bases at V and 7 bases at J, with 12 bases between. This CDR3 is built from 15 residues. Germline V gene sequence: CDR1 SGHTA, CDR2 FQGNSA. The CDR3 DNA reads TGTGCCAGCAGCTTAACCGACGGAGTAAATTCACCCCTCCACTTT. Its protein product is CASSLTDGVNSPLHF.

The chain employs TRBV7-9 and TRBJ2-2, with TRBD1 identical over 8 bases. Per the germline V gene, CDR1 is SEHNR and CDR2 is FQNEAQ (reference sequence). The CDR3 spans 16 residues. The junction had 6 bases not matched to a gene; V was cut back by 5 bases and J by 1 base. The CDR3 DNA sequence: TGTGCCAGCAGCCTGACAGGGGCGGAGAACACCGGGGAGCTGTTTTTT. Amino acids: CASSLTGAENTGELFF.

The gene calls are TRBV19 and TRBJ2-7; 9 bases match TRBD1. V was clipped by 4 bases and J by 3 bases; unmatched bases: 1. Germline CDR1 and CDR2: LNHDA and SQIVND (reference sequence). This CDR3 has 13 amino acids. The CDR3 bases are TGTGCCAGTAGTAGGGACAGGGTCTACGAGCAGTACTTC. This encodes CASSRDRVYEQYF. The full variable domain, rest sourced from reference TRBV19 and TRBJ2-7, is DGGITQSPKYLFRKEGQNVTLSCEQNLNHDAMYWYRQDPGQGLRLIYYSQIVNDFQKGDIAEGYSVSREKKESFPLTVTSAQKNPTAFYLCASSRDRVYEQYFGPGTRLTVT.